The present entry profiles one T cell receptor beta chain with its context. CDR1 and CDR2 (germline): SGHRS, YFSETQ. V lost 4 bases, J lost 4 bases, and 24 bases lay in between. The CDR3 sequence is 17 residues long. The protocol was immunoSEQ multiplex PCR, while the TCRdb copy is restricted to in-frame clones and leaves out a portion. This repertoire shows 65,000 to 75,000 clones, about 87% found once; its top ten account for roughly 4.2%. This specimen comes from a study of OX40 agonist ivuxolimab in advanced cancers. Study context: Dose-escalation subjects each had hepatocellular carcinoma, melanoma, renal cell or head and neck cancer. Three dose-escalation patients had partial responses: one with hepatocellular carcinoma and two with cutaneous melanoma.

A history of autoimmune disease or systemic immunosuppression excluded patients. Sequenced here: CD4+ or CD8+ T cells sorted from blood, sampled in a trial of the OX40 agonist ivuxolimab. The chain has TRBV5-1 and TRBJ2-7, with D maybe TRBD1 (7 bases). This sequence originates from an adult with an advanced solid tumor such as melanoma, head and neck, liver or kidney cancer. CDR3 DNA sequence: TGCGCCAGCAGCGTGCAGGTCGTGGCCAGGGGGGCGTACGAGCAGTACTTC. It translates to CASSVQVVARGAYEQYF. Full variable domain (remainder filled in from reference TRBV5-1 and TRBJ2-7): KAGVTQTPRYLIKTRGQQVTLSCSPISGHRSVSWYQQTPGQGLQFLFEYFSETQRNKGNFPGRFSGRQFSNSRSEMNVSTLELGDSALYLCASSVQVVARGAYEQYFGPGTRLTVT.